This T cell receptor (beta chain) came from a study of blood T cell repertoires in COVID-19. V lost 5 bases, J lost 5 bases, and 8 bases stayed unmatched. The CDR3 is made up of 16 amino acids. The germline V gene has CDR1 SGHDN and CDR2 FVKESK. In the original processing: Estimated nucleated cell counts came from reference gene primer amplification. Assay: immunoSEQ multiplex PCR; the TCRdb copy retains only in-frame clones and omits some. That table is the source of V, J and clone size, and D and trimming were worked out from the DNA. In the table there are around 170,000 clones, roughly 80% of which are singletons.

This TCR derives from a man aged 25-40 years with active or convalescent COVID-19. The genes are TRBV14 and TRBJ2-3; 12 nucleotides line up with TRBD2. The sequenced sample consisted of peripheral blood. CDR3 sequence reads: CASSSNLAGGQDTQYF. CDR3 DNA sequence: TGTGCCAGCAGCTCAAATCTAGCGGGAGGGCAAGATACGCAGTATTTT.